This T cell receptor beta chain is from a study of PD-L1 blockade in urothelial cancer. The wider study: Across blood samples, T cells had a median count of roughly 140,000.

Time point described: pretreatment peripheral blood. Locally advanced or metastatic urothelial carcinoma was present in patients. This clone is a singleton in its sample. Germline V gene lookup returns CDR1 MGHRA and CDR2 YSYEKL. The CDR3 is 17 residues long. With 3 bases removed from V and 9 bases from J, the gap between germline ends came to 24 bases. Data came from immunoSEQ multiplex PCR; TCRdb stores just in-frame clones and leaves some out. This sample has more than 75,000 clones, with roughly 84% found just once. This TCR came from a man aged 60 to 69 with urothelial cancer. J is TRBJ2-1 and V is TRBV4-1; D may be TRBD2 (6 bases). The specimen was PBMCs, collected around atezolizumab (anti-PD-L1) treatment. CDR3 coding DNA: TGCGCCAGCAGCCACGTGATGGATGCTGCTGGAGGGTTTGAGCAGTTCTTC. Translating gives CASSHVMDAAGGFEQFF.